This T cell receptor beta chain appears in the sequencing data of a study of control samples from healthy donors and cancer patients. Germline loops: CDR1 SGDLS, CDR2 YYNGEE. This CDR3 contains 14 residues. V lost 2 bases to trimming and J lost 5 bases; unmatched junction nucleotides: 3. The method was immunoSEQ multiplex PCR; TCRdb's version includes in-frame clones alone and lacks a portion of them. Of 75,000 to 90,000 clones listed, around nine tenths are singletons. The chain has TRBV9 and TRBJ2-5; 10 bases map to TRBD1. The sequence was obtained from a woman in her fifties or sixties with colorectal cancer. Sequenced input: PBMCs. This CDR3 is CASSVEGQGETQYF. The CDR3 DNA reads TGTGCCAGCAGCGTTGAGGGACAGGGGGAGACCCAGTACTTC.